The T cell receptor (beta chain) described here comes from a study of cytomegalovirus exposure and HLA in healthy donors. The study's findings and limits: Later work found most CMV-associated TCR beta chains apparently HLA-restricted.

Primers included in the PCR were 60 Vbeta and 13 Jbeta primers. Only in-frame clones appear in the TCRdb table, and some are missing; sequencing was by immunoSEQ multiplex PCR. In the table there are roughly 170,000 clones, less than 85% of which are singletons. On this clone: The antigen remains unidentified.

Germline assignment: CDR1 SEHNR and CDR2 FQNEAQ (reference sequence). Trimming pared 5 bases from V and 5 bases from J, leaving 16 bases between. The CDR3 totals 14 residues. Sequenced input: PBMCs. The chain has TRBV7-9 and TRBJ2-7; TRBD2 is a possible D gene (5 bases). The TCR sequence derives from a male donor in good health and CMV-seronegative. The chain's CDR3 is CASSAGPQSHEQYF. In DNA, the CDR3 is TGTGCCAGCAGCGCGGGCCCCCAAAGCCACGAGCAGTACTTC.